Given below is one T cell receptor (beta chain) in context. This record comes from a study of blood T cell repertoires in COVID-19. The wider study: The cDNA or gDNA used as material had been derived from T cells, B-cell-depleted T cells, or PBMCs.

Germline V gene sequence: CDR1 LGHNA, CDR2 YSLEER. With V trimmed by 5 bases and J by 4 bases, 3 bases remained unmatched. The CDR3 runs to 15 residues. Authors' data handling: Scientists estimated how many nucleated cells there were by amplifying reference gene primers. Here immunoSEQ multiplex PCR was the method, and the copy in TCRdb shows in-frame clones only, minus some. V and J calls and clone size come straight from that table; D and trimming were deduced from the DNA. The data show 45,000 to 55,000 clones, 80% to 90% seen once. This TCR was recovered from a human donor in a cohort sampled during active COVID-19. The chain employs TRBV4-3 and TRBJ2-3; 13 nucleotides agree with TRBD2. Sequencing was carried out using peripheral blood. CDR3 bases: TGCGCCAGCAGCTGGACTAGCGGGGGTTCAGATACGCAGTATTTT. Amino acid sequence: CASSWTSGGSDTQYF.